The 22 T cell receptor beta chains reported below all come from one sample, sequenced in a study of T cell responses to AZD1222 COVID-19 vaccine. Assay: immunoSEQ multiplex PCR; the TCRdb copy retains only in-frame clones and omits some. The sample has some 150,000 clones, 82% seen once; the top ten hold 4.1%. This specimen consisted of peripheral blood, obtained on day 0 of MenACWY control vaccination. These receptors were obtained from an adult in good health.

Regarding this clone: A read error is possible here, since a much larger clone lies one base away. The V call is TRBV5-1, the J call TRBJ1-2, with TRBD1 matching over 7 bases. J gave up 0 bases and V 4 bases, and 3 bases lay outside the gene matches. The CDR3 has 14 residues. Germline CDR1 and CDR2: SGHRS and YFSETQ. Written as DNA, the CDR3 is TGCGCCAGCAGCCCCGGGACAGCTAACTATGGCTACACCTTC. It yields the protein CASSPGTANYGYTF.

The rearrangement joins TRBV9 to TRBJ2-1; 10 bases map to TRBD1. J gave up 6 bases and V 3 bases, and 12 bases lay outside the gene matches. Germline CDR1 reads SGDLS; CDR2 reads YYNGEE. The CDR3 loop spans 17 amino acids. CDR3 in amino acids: CASSALQGTGVSNEQFF. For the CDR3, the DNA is TGTGCCAGCAGCGCCCTTCAGGGGACAGGGGTCTCCAATGAGCAGTTCTTC.

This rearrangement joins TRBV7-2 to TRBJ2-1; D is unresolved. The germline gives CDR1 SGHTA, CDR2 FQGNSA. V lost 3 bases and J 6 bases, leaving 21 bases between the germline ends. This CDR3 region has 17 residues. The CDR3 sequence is CASSFSRVGGFGNEQFF. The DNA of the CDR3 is TGTGCCAGCAGCTTTTCCCGGGTTGGCGGTTTCGGCAATGAGCAGTTCTTC.

The CDR3 DNA follows: TGTGCCAGCAGCTTACGTTATAGCAATCAGCCCCAGCATTTT. It specifies CASSLRYSNQPQHF. The rearrangement uses TRBV5-6 and TRBJ1-5; no clear D. The CDR3 is 14 residues long. The germline V gene has CDR1 SGHDT and CDR2 YYEEEE. V was clipped by 2 bases and J by 0 bases, with 6 bases between them.

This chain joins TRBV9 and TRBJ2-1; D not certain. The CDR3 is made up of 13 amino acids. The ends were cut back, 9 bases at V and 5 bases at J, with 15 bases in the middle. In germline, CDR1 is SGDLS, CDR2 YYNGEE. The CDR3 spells CAISTVKNNEQFF. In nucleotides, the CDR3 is TGTGCCATCTCGACGGTTAAGAACAATGAGCAGTTCTTC.

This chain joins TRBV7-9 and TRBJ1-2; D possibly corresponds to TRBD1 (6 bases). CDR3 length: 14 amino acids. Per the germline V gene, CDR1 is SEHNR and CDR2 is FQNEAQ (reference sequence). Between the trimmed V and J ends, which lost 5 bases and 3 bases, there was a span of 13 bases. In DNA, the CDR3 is TGTGCCAGCAGCCTGGGACACGATTACTATGGCTACACCTTC. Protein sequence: CASSLGHDYYGYTF.

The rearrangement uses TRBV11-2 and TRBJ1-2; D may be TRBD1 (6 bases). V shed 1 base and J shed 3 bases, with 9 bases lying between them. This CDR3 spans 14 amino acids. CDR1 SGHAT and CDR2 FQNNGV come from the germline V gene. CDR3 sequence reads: CASSLGSGDYGYTF. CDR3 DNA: TGTGCCAGCAGCTTAGGATCAGGGGACTATGGCTACACCTTC.

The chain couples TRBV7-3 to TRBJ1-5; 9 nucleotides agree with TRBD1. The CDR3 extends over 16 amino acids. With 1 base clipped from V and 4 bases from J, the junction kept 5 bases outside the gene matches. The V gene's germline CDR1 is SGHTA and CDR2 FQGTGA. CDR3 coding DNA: TGTGCCAGCAGCTTAAAGGACAGGGGATTAAATCAGCCCCAGCATTTT. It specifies CASSLKDRGLNQPQHF.

CDR3 sequence: CASSPTSTNEQFF. The CDR3 coding sequence is TGTGCCAGCTCACCCACTAGCACCAATGAGCAGTTCTTC. The genes are TRBV18 and TRBJ2-1, with a tentative D call TRBD2 (6 bases). This CDR3 comprises 13 residues. CDR1 and CDR2 (germline): KGHSH, LQKENI. V lost 3 bases and J lost 6, with 9 bases in between.

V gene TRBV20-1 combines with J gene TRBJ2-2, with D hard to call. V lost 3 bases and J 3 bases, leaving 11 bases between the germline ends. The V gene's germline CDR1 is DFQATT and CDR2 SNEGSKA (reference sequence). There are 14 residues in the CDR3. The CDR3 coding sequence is TGCAGTGCTAGTCAGGAGACGTACACCGGGGAGCTGTTTTTT. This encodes CSASQETYTGELFF.

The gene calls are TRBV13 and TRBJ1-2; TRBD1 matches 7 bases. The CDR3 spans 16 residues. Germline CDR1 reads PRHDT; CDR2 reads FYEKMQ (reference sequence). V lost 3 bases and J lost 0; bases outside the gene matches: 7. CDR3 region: CASSFRDREANYGYTF. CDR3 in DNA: TGTGCCAGCAGCTTCCGCGACAGGGAAGCTAACTATGGCTACACCTTC.

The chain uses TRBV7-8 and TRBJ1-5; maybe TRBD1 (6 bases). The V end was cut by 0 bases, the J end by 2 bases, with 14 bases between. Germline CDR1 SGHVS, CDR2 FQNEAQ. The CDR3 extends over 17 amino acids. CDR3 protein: CASSLASGTPGNQPQHF. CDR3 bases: TGTGCCAGCAGCTTAGCTTCTGGGACACCGGGCAATCAGCCCCAGCATTTT.

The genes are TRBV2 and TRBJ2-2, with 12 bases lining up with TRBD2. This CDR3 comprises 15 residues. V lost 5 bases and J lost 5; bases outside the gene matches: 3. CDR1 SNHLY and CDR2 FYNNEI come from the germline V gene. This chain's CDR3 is CASSLLAGGTGELFF. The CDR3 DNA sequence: TGTGCCAGCAGTCTTCTAGCGGGGGGGACCGGGGAGCTGTTTTTT. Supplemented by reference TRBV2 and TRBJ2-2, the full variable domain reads EPEVTQTPSHQVTQMGQEVILRCVPISNHLYFYWYRQILGQKVEFLVSFYNNEISEKSEIFDDQFSVERPDGSNFTLKIRSTKLEDSAMYFCASSLLAGGTGELFFGEGSRLTVL.

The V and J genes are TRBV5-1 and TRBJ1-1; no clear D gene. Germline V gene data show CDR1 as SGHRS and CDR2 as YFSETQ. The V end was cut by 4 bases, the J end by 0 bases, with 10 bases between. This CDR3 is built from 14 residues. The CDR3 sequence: CASSQSTVNTEAFF. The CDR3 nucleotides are TGCGCCAGCAGCCAAAGCACGGTGAACACTGAAGCTTTCTTT.

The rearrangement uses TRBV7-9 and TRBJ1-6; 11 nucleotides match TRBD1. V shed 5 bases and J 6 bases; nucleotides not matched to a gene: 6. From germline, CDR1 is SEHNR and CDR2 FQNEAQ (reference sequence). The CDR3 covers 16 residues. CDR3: CASSPRGQGVNSPLHF. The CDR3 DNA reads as TGTGCCAGCAGCCCCAGGGGACAGGGGGTTAATTCACCCCTCCACTTT.

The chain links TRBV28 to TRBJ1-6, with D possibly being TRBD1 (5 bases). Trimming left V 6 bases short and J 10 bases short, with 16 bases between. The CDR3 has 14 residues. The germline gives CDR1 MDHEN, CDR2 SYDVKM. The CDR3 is CASRSPGWDSPLHF. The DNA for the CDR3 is TGTGCCAGCAGGTCCCCAGGGTGGGACTCACCCCTCCACTTT.

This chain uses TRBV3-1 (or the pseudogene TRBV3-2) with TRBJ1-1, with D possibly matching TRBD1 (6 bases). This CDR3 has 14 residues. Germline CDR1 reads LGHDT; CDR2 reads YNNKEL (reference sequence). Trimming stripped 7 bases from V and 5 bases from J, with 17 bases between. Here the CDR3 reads CASTLYGGGTEAFF. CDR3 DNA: TGTGCCAGCACCCTGTACGGAGGGGGGACTGAAGCTTTCTTT.

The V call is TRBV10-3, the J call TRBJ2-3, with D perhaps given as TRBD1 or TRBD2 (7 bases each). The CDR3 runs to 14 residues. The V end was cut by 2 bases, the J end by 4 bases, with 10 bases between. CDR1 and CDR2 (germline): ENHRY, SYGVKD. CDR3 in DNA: TGTGCCATCAGTGAGCCAGGGGGGGCAGATACGCAGTATTTT. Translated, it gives CAISEPGGADTQYF.

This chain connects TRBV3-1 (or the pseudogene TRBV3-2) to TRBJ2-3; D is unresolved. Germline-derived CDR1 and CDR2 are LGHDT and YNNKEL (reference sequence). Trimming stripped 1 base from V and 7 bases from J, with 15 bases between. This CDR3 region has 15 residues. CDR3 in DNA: TGTGCCAGCAGCCAAGGGACCCCCTGGCAGCATACGCAGTATTTT. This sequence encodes CASSQGTPWQHTQYF.

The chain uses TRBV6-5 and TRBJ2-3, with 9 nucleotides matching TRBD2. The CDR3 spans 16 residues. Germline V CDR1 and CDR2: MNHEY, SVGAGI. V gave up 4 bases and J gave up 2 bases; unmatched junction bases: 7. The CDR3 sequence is CASSSLLAGYTDTQYF. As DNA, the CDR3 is TGTGCCAGCAGTTCCCTGCTAGCGGGGTACACAGATACGCAGTATTTT.

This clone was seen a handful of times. For the CDR3, the DNA is TGTGCCAGCAGTGGGGGACCGTTCACTGAAGCTTTCTTT. The encoded protein is CASSGGPFTEAFF. The chain joins TRBV28 to TRBJ1-1; a possible D gene is TRBD1 (5 bases). The germline V and J ends were trimmed by 5 bases and 4 bases, with 11 bases remaining between them. The length of the CDR3 is 13 residues. Germline V gives CDR1 MDHEN, CDR2 SYDVKM.

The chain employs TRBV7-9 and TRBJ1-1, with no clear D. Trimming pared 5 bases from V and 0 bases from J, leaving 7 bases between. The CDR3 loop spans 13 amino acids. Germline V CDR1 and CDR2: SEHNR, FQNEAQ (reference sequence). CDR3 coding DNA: TGTGCCAGCAGCCTCCTGATGAACACTGAAGCTTTCTTT. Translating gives CASSLLMNTEAFF.